The 10 T cell receptor beta chains reported below all come from one sample, sequenced in a study of CD8 T cells in Susac syndrome. With random hexamers, reverse transcription was performed on about 0.5 to 1 ug of RNA. TCRdb re-called the immunoSEQ multiplex PCR reads with MiXCR, one entry per CDR3 protein. The sample includes 250,000 or so distinct CDR3 sequences, 93% of them seen just once. The sample taken for sequencing was CD4+ T cells from PBMCs. The receptors were sampled from a human donor with multiple sclerosis.

The rearrangement uses TRBV29-1 and TRBJ1-5; D is possibly TRBD1 (5 bases). Deletions cut 0 bases from V and 5 bases from J, with 8 bases between. Germline V gives CDR1 SQVTM, CDR2 ANQGSEA. There are 13 residues in the CDR3. The CDR3 reads CSVEDRGDQPQHF. The CDR3 DNA reads TGCAGCGTTGAAGATAGGGGCGATCAGCCCCAGCATTTT.

The V and J genes are TRBV28 and TRBJ1-2; 7 nucleotides line up with TRBD1. Unmatched junction bases numbered 13, after V lost 7 bases and J lost 8 bases. The CDR3 totals 14 residues. Germline CDR1 MDHEN, CDR2 SYDVKM. Here the CDR3 reads CASKSNRGAGGYTF. CDR3 bases: TGTGCCAGCAAATCGAACAGGGGAGCGGGCGGCTACACCTTC.

V usage is TRBV5-4 and J usage is TRBJ2-1; no firm D call. The CDR3 consists of 14 residues. The V gene's germline CDR1 is SGHNT and CDR2 YYREEE (reference sequence). V was shortened by 2 bases and J by 5 bases, with 11 bases between the two germline ends. The CDR3 sequence: CASSFQGPHNEQFF. The CDR3 DNA reads as TGTGCCAGCAGCTTCCAAGGGCCTCACAATGAGCAGTTCTTC.

V and J are TRBV4-1 and TRBJ1-4; no clear D gene. The CDR3 has 13 residues. The V gene lost 1 base and the J gene lost 8 bases, with 8 bases spanning the gap. The germline V gene encodes CDR1 MGHRA and CDR2 YSYEKL. The CDR3: CASSQVQREKLFF. CDR3 bases: TGCGCCAGCAGCCAAGTACAGCGGGAAAAACTGTTTTTT.

The chain employs TRBV4-1 and TRBJ2-1; D is undetermined. Germline V gives CDR1 MGHRA, CDR2 YSYEKL. The CDR3 consists of 16 residues. The V and J ends lost 2 bases and 0 bases respectively, with 11 bases between them. The CDR3 coding sequence is TGCGCCAGCAGCCAAATCCGGGTTAGCTCCTACAATGAGCAGTTCTTC. It yields the protein CASSQIRVSSYNEQFF.

This chain connects TRBV20-1 to TRBJ1-2; the D is unclear. Germline assignment: CDR1 DFQATT and CDR2 SNEGSKA (reference sequence). CDR3 size: 11 residues. Trimming pared 2 bases from V and 7 bases from J, leaving 8 bases between. CDR3 region: CSARTAIGYTF. CDR3 bases: TGCAGTGCTAGAACCGCGATTGGCTACACCTTC.

The rearrangement uses TRBV5-1 and TRBJ1-2, with 8 bases matching TRBD1. The CDR3 is made up of 14 amino acids. The J segment lost 4 bases and the V segment lost 2 bases, leaving 4 bases of the junction unmatched. Germline loops: CDR1 SGHRS, CDR2 YFSETQ. This CDR3 is CASSFSGTGYGYTF. The CDR3 nucleotides read TGCGCCAGCAGCTTCTCCGGGACAGGCTATGGCTACACCTTC.

The chain has TRBV12-3 or TRBV12-4 and TRBJ2-2, with a possible D match to TRBD2 (6 bases). Trimming took 4 bases from V and 5 from J, leaving 14 bases between them. There are 15 residues in the CDR3. The CDR3 DNA reads TGTGCCAGCAGTTCCGCGGGACTGGGGACCGGGGAGCTGTTTTTT. As protein: CASSSAGLGTGELFF.

This clonotype came up once. This chain connects TRBV5-4 to TRBJ2-2, with 9 bases lining up with TRBD1. CDR1 is SGHNT, CDR2 YYREEE, per germline (reference sequence). This CDR3 region has 16 residues. Unmatched junction bases numbered 6, after V lost 6 bases and J lost 0 bases. Here the CDR3 DNA reads TGTGCCAGCACCGGACAGGGGCCCACGAACACCGGGGAGCTGTTTTTT. It is translated as CASTGQGPTNTGELFF. The whole variable domain, filled in from reference TRBV5-4 and TRBJ2-2, reads ETGVTQSPTHLIKTRGQQVTLRCSSQSGHNTVSWYQQALGQGPQFIFQYYREEENGRGNFPPRFSGLQFPNYSSELNVNALELDDSALYLCASTGQGPTNTGELFFGEGSRLTVL.

The sample holds one count of this clonotype. The J gene is TRBJ2-7, the V gene TRBV6-5; D may correspond to TRBD1 or TRBD2 (5 bases each). V lost 4 bases and J 3 bases, leaving 10 bases between the germline ends. The CDR3 extends over 13 amino acids. Germline CDR1 is MNHEY and CDR2 is SVGAGI. CDR3 in amino acids: CASSWGPNYEQYF. For the CDR3, the DNA is TGTGCCAGCAGTTGGGGACCGAACTACGAGCAGTACTTC.